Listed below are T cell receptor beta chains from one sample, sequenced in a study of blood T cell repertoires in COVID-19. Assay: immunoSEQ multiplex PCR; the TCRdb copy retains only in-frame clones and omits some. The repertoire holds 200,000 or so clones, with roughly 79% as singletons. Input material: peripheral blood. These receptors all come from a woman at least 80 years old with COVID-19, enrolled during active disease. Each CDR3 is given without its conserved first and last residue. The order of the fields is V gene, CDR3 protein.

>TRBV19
ASSWTGEYYGYT
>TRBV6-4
ASSRDIPSGELF
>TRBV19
ASSNPGGQVYEQY
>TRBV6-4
ASSNTGRLAGGTDTQY
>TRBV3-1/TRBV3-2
ASTPEGTSGTGELF
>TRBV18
ASSPLGGTTEAF
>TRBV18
ASSPAWGSRDTQY
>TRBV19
ASSIRPGAGETQY
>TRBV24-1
ATSDPGYGNTIY
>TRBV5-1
ASSLAGLHLPFSGANVLT
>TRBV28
ASSPSGGNEKLF
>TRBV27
ASSPLAGITYEQY
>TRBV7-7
ASSFQGGGEQY
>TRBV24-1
ATSDPTGSGEQY
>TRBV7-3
ASSLTSGGYNEQF
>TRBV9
ASSRGLAGGTDTQY
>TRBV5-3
ARSWGLTGDPYGYT
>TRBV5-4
ASSLWTGDNSPLH
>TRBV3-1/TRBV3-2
ASSQDVEAGGRFQY
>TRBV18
ASSQRQGASGNTIY
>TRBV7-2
ASSPPGTSNTGELF
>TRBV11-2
ASRGRNYGYT
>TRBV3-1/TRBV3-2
ASSHFAGGVETQY
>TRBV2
ASSPGGRNIQY
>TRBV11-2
ASSPFWGQGYEQY
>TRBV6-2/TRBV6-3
ASSYSAAGVTEAF
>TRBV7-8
ASSVSGGAYEQY
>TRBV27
ASSLRTSGASTDTQY
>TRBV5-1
ASSLRTSFAGELF
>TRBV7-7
ASTGGETQY
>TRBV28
ASSLGGANYGYT
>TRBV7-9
ASSLPGLAGSQY
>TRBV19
ASSPNGQGIQYT
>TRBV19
ASSVTGGSYNEQF
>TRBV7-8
ASSLMARGFNYGYT
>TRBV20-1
SASAHLANHFTDTQY
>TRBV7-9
ASNSLGGRWSYEQY
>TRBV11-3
ASSLTGLAGDNEQF
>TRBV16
ASSQFAGGNQPQH
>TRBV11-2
ASTPGLGGYGYT
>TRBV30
AWSQDRADEQF
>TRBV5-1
ASSLPGGPRDTQY
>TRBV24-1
ATSGGVGTDTQY
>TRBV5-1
ASSPRLAGGQETQY
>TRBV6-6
ASSFRPDRDNQPQH